Following are 27 T cell receptor beta chains from one sample sequenced in a study of T cells in women clearing cervical HPV infection. TCRdb keeps only in-frame clones here, not all; method: immunoSEQ multiplex PCR. Its listing shows more than 10,000 clones. The sequenced sample was blood buffy coat. These receptors were taken from a woman aged 18-70 years with a cervical HPV16 infection that either progressed to CIN3+ or cleared (not recorded which).

Comments on this clone: The read falls 3 residues short of the CDR3 end, and the missing part is taken from the germline J gene. The V gene is TRBV5-1, the J gene TRBJ1-4, with D perhaps matching TRBD1 (6 bases). The CDR3 is 15 residues long. The germline V and J ends were trimmed by 4 bases and 7 bases, with 17 bases remaining between them. Germline lookup yields CDR1 SGHRS and CDR2 YFSETQ. This CDR3 reads CASSPRQVEGEKLFF. CDR3 DNA, as far as it was read: TGCGCCAGCAGCCCAAGACAGGTTGAAGGTGAAAAA.

This clone registers medium-sized (0.01 to 0.1%) by frequency. Sequencing ends 3 residues short of the CDR3 end; the germline J gene provides the rest. This chain connects TRBV29-1 to TRBJ2-5; 11 positions agree with TRBD2. This CDR3 has 17 residues. Losses at the gene ends were 1 base for V and 4 bases for J; bases not matched to a gene: 11. The germline V gene has CDR1 SQVTM and CDR2 ANQGSEA. The CDR3 loop is CSVEAAPLAGGAETQYF. The DNA read from the CDR3 is TGCAGCGTTGAAGCGGCCCCTCTAGCGGGGGGTGCAGAGACC.

Concerning this clone: The CDR3 goes on 3 residues after the read ends, and that part is filled in from the germline J gene. V gene TRBV28 combines with J gene TRBJ2-7; 9 bases are a match to TRBD1. CDR3 length: 15 amino acids. CDR1 is MDHEN, CDR2 SYDVKM, per germline. The junction had 12 bases not matched to a gene; V was cut back by 6 bases and J by 6 bases. The sequenced part of the CDR3 DNA is TGTGCCAGCAGCCTTAGTTACAGGGGGCGTACCGAG. Its translation: CASSLSYRGRTE. The entire CDR3 sequence reads CASSLSYRGRTEQYF.

CDR3 amino acids: CSARGQGEGYTF. The CDR3 DNA, read in part, is TGCAGTGCTAGAGGACAGGGTGAAGGC. The rearrangement uses TRBV20-1 and TRBJ1-2, with 7 positions matching TRBD1. The read ends 3 residues before the CDR3 terminus; that terminus is restored from the germline J gene. CDR3 length: 12 amino acids. The germline CDR1 and CDR2 sequences are DFQATT and SNEGSKA (reference sequence).

In regard to this clone: The read halts 3 residues ahead of the CDR3 end, with the missing end drawn from the germline J gene. The chain links TRBV29-1 to TRBJ2-3; tentatively, D is TRBD2 (5 bases). CDR3 size: 14 residues. CDR1 SQVTM and CDR2 ANQGSEA come from the germline V gene. The CDR3 sequence: CSVEDRTNSGTQYF. The sequenced part of the CDR3 DNA is TGCAGCGTTGAAGATCGGACGAATTCGGGGACG.

In regard to this clone: The read falls 3 residues short of the CDR3 end, and the missing part is taken from the germline J gene. V is TRBV30 and J is TRBJ1-2; D perhaps matches TRBD1 (5 bases). This CDR3 has 13 residues. Germline V CDR1 and CDR2: GTSNPN, SVGIG (reference sequence). The CDR3 DNA, read in part, is TGTGCCTGGACCCTGGAGGGAGGACATACC. Translated, it gives CAWTLEGGHT. The CDR3 as a whole reads CAWTLEGGHTYTF.

To note about this clone: Sequencing ends 3 residues short of the CDR3 end; the germline J gene provides the rest. This sequence joins TRBV7-2 and TRBJ2-7, with no clear D. Germline assignment: CDR1 SGHTA and CDR2 FQGNSA. Trimming pared 4 bases from V and 2 bases from J, leaving 9 bases between. This CDR3 region has 13 residues. CDR3 DNA, as far as it was read: TGTGCCAGCAGCTCTATTGGTGCCTACGAG. Amino acid sequence: CASSSIGAYE. The CDR3 in full is CASSSIGAYEQYF.

In the case of this clone: The read terminates 3 residues ahead of where the CDR3 ends, so the germline J gene completes it. J is TRBJ2-4 and V is TRBV29-1; possibly TRBD2 for D (7 bases). Germline values: CDR1 SQVTM, CDR2 ANQGSEA. The CDR3 covers 13 residues. CDR3 DNA, as far as it was read: TGCAGCGTTGACGCGGGGGCGGCAGAGACT. This translates into CSVDAGAAET. The entire CDR3 sequence reads CSVDAGAAETQYF.

On this clone: The DNA ends 3 residues before the CDR3 does, and the rest of the CDR3 is filled in from the germline J gene. The chain uses TRBV4-1 and TRBJ2-6; 7 nucleotides align to TRBD1. Germline V lookup: CDR1 MGHRA, CDR2 YSYEKL. The trim removed 2 bases at V and 0 bases at J, leaving 7 bases unmatched. The CDR3 sequence is 18 residues long. The covered CDR3 bases are TGCGCCAGCAGCCAACTGACAGGGCGGGCCTCTGGGGCCAACGTC. Translated, it gives CASSQLTGRASGANV. The complete CDR3 sequence is CASSQLTGRASGANVLTF.

Notes on this clone: The CDR3 is cut off 3 residues early in the read; its end comes from the germline J gene. This chain joins TRBV19 and TRBJ2-2, with D perhaps TRBD2 (6 bases). The CDR3 covers 12 residues. V was trimmed by 10 bases and J by 7 bases, leaving 13 bases between them. The germline gives CDR1 LNHDA, CDR2 SQIVND (reference sequence). The CDR3 protein is CATQRGFGELFF. The covered CDR3 bases are TGTGCCACCCAACGGGGGTTCGGGGAG.

The CDR3 DNA, read in part, is TGCAGTGCTATTGTCGGGACAGTATATGGC. Protein: CSAIVGTVYG. The complete CDR3 reads CSAIVGTVYGYTF. The chain joins TRBV20-1 to TRBJ1-2; 7 positions match TRBD1. The CDR3 end falls 3 residues outside the read, so it is completed with the germline J gene. CDR3 size: 13 residues. Per the germline V gene, CDR1 is DFQATT and CDR2 is SNEGSKA (reference sequence). V shed 4 bases and J 5 bases; nucleotides not matched to a gene: 7.

In the case of this clone: The missing CDR3 end, 3 residues past where the read stops, is filled in from the germline J gene. V usage is TRBV30 and J usage is TRBJ2-3; D possibly corresponds to TRBD2 (6 bases). V was cut by 0 bases and J by 0 bases, with 13 bases left in between. CDR1 and CDR2 (germline): GTSNPN, SVGIG (reference sequence). This CDR3 is built from 16 residues. The DNA read from the CDR3 is TGTGCCTGGAGTGTAAGCGGGCGCCTAAGCACAGATACG. It codes for CAWSVSGRLSTDT. The complete CDR3 sequence is CAWSVSGRLSTDTQYF.

About this clone itself: The read ends 3 residues shy of where the CDR3 ends; the end is completed using the germline J gene. This chain connects TRBV29-1 to TRBJ2-1; D perhaps matches TRBD1 (6 bases). CDR3 length: 16 residues. V gave up 2 bases and J gave up 4 bases, with 18 bases separating them. CDR1 is SQVTM and CDR2 is ANQGSEA in the germline V gene. Incomplete CDR3 DNA: TGCAGCGTTGAACATTACAGGGATCAATCATACAATGAG. Translating it yields CSVEHYRDQSYNE. The complete CDR3 sequence is CSVEHYRDQSYNEQFF.

In regard to this clone: The CDR3 end lies 3 residues beyond the end of the read and is filled in from the germline J gene. V usage is TRBV11-3 and J usage is TRBJ2-3; D is possibly TRBD2 (6 bases). Trimming shortened V by 1 base and J by 5 bases, and 13 bases separated the two germline ends. The CDR3 extends over 15 amino acids. CDR1 is SGHNT, CDR2 YENEEA, per germline. The CDR3 is CASSLGSGVGDTQYF. CDR3 DNA (partial): TGTGCCAGCAGCTTAGGGTCGGGGGTAGGAGATACG.

This clone is deemed large by its frequency. Read coverage stops 3 residues before the CDR3 terminus; the germline J gene supplies the remainder. The rearrangement links TRBV9 to TRBJ1-1; D might be TRBD1 (5 bases). The ends were cut back, 2 bases at V and 3 bases at J, with 11 bases in the middle. CDR3 length equals 14 residues. CDR1 SGDLS and CDR2 YYNGEE come from the germline V gene. The part of the CDR3 DNA that was read is TGTGCCAGCAGCGTGGACATCTTTGACACTGAA. Amino acid sequence: CASSVDIFDTE. The CDR3 reads in full as CASSVDIFDTEAFF. Supplemented by reference TRBV9 and TRBJ1-1, the full variable domain reads DSGVTQTPKHLITATGQRVTLRCSPRSGDLSVYWYQQSLDQGLQFLIQYYNGEERAKGNILERFSAQQFPDLHSELNLSSLELGDSALYFCASSVDIFDTEAFFGQGTRLTVV.

With regard to this clone: The read ends 3 residues shy of where the CDR3 ends; the end is completed using the germline J gene. This chain uses TRBV19 with TRBJ1-3, with no clear D. Germline loops: CDR1 LNHDA, CDR2 SQIVND (reference sequence). V gave up 5 bases and J gave up 4 bases, with 12 bases separating them. This CDR3 is built from 14 residues. The CDR3 bases that were read are TGTGCCAGTAGTTATAGGGCCGGCGGAAACACC. Protein: CASSYRAGGNT. The entire CDR3 protein reads CASSYRAGGNTIYF.

This clone is medium-sized (0.01 to 0.1%) by frequency. Coverage ceases 3 residues before the CDR3 finishes, and the germline J gene fills in the end. V gene TRBV5-1 combines with J gene TRBJ2-2; tentatively, D is TRBD2 (6 bases). The germline V and J ends were trimmed by 2 bases and 1 base, with 12 bases remaining between them. The germline CDR1 and CDR2 sequences are SGHRS and YFSETQ. The length of the CDR3 is 16 residues. CDR3 in amino acids: CASSFARGWNTGELFF. The sequenced part of the CDR3 DNA is TGCGCCAGCAGCTTCGCACGGGGGTGGAACACCGGGGAG. Drawing the rest from reference TRBV5-1 and TRBJ2-2, the complete variable domain is KAGVTQTPRYLIKTRGQQVTLSCSPISGHRSVSWYQQTPGQGLQFLFEYFSETQRNKGNFPGRFSGRQFSNSRSEMNVSTLELGDSALYLCASSFARGWNTGELFFGEGSRLTVL.

Of note for this clone: Sequencing ends 3 residues short of the CDR3 end; the germline J gene provides the rest. The V gene is TRBV9, the J gene TRBJ2-2; the D gene is possibly TRBD2 (7 bases). The germline V gene encodes CDR1 SGDLS and CDR2 YYNGEE. There are 16 residues in the CDR3. V lost 2 bases and J lost 2, with 13 bases in between. CDR3 residues: CASSVSGGPNTGELFF. The CDR3 DNA, read in part, is TGTGCCAGCAGCGTCTCGGGGGGCCCTAACACCGGGGAG.

Points on this clone: The read gets to within 3 residues of the CDR3 end, and the germline J gene fills in the rest. The genes are TRBV5-6 and TRBJ1-6; the D is unclear. The V gene's germline CDR1 is SGHDT and CDR2 YYEEEE. The CDR3 totals 13 residues. Trimming removed 1 base from V and 6 bases from J, with 5 bases in between. Incomplete CDR3 DNA: TGTGCCAGCAGCTTGAGGTCTAATTCACCC. Protein sequence: CASSLRSNSP. The whole CDR3 reads CASSLRSNSPLHF.

For this clone: The CDR3 goes on 3 residues after the read ends, and that part is filled in from the germline J gene. The V and J genes are TRBV11-1 and TRBJ1-6, with 10 nucleotides matching TRBD1. The CDR3 loop spans 15 amino acids. J gave up 10 bases and V 3 bases, and 6 bases lay outside the gene matches. Looked up from germline, CDR1 is SGHAT and CDR2 is FQDESV (reference sequence). The CDR3 loop reads CASSLGQGYRSPLHF. The part of the CDR3 DNA that was read is TGTGCCAGCAGCTTGGGACAGGGGTATAGATCACCC.

The part of the CDR3 DNA that was read is TGTGCCAGCAGCCCCCGGACAGGGGTTAACGAG. Amino acid sequence: CASSPRTGVNE. The entire CDR3 is CASSPRTGVNEYTF. The rearrangement uses TRBV7-6 and TRBJ1-2; 9 bases align to TRBD1. Coverage ceases 3 residues before the CDR3 finishes, and the germline J gene fills in the end. Germline CDR1 and CDR2: SGHVS and FNYEAQ. The CDR3 is 14 residues long. Full variable domain (outside the CDR3, taken from reference TRBV7-6 and TRBJ1-2): GAGVSQSPRYKVTKRGQDVALRCDPISGHVSLYWYRQALGQGPEFLTYFNYEAQQDKSGLPNDRFSAERPEGSISTLTIQRTEQRDSAMYRCASSPRTGVNEYTFGSGTRLTVV.

On this clone: With the read ending 3 residues before the CDR3 end, the germline J gene is used to fill in that end. This chain uses TRBV7-9 with TRBJ2-1; 7 bases are a match to TRBD1. In germline, CDR1 is SEHNR, CDR2 FQNEAQ (reference sequence). The J segment lost 4 bases and the V segment lost 0 bases, leaving 0 bases of the junction unmatched. The CDR3 covers 14 residues. CDR3 residues: CASSLATGYNEQFF. CDR3 bases read: TGTGCCAGCAGCTTAGCGACAGGGTACAATGAG. The complete variable domain, with remaining parts taken from reference TRBV7-9 and TRBJ2-1, reads DTGVSQNPRHKITKRGQNVTFRCDPISEHNRLYWYRQTLGQGPEFLTYFQNEAQLEKSRLLSDRFSAERPKGSFSTLEIQRTEQGDSAMYLCASSLATGYNEQFFGPGTRLTVL.

As to this clone: The read terminates 3 residues ahead of where the CDR3 ends, so the germline J gene completes it. The chain has TRBV12-3 or TRBV12-4 and TRBJ1-2; a weak D match, TRBD1 (6 bases). V was pared by 4 bases and J by 7 bases, with 7 bases between. CDR3 size: 11 residues. The sequenced CDR3 bases are TGTGCCAGCAGTTACAGGGCTGGC. It translates to CASSYRAG. The CDR3 as a whole reads CASSYRAGYTF.

For this clone: The read is 3 residues too short to cover the CDR3 end, so that end is filled in from the germline J gene. V usage is TRBV6-2 or TRBV6-3 and J usage is TRBJ2-5, with D unclear. Trimming stripped 6 bases from V and 5 bases from J, with 7 bases between. Per germline, CDR1 MNHEY and CDR2 SVGEGT. This CDR3 has 11 amino acids. The sequenced CDR3 bases are TGTGCCAGCAGAGAGCTGGAGACC. Protein: CASRELET. The full-length CDR3 reads as CASRELETQYF.

Points on this clone: The junction departs from germline at one end; a sequencing error may be responsible. The sequence runs out 3 residues before the end of the CDR3; the remainder is reconstructed from the germline J gene. The chain couples TRBV18 to TRBJ1-2, with D tentatively TRBD1 (6 bases). CDR3 length: 14 residues. Germline V gene data show CDR1 as KGHSH and CDR2 as LQKENI. Incomplete CDR3 DNA: TGTGCCAGCTCACCTAGCGGGGGGGCTTATGAC. Its translation is CASSPSGGAYD. In full, the CDR3 reads CASSPSGGAYDYTF. The variable domain in full, completed from reference TRBV18 and TRBJ1-2, reads NAGVMQNPRHLVRRRGQEARLRCSPMKGHSHVYWYRQLPEEGLKFMVYLQKENIIDESGMPKERFSAEFPKEGPSILRIQQVVRGDSAAYFCASSPSGGAYDYTFGSGTRLTVV.

About this clone itself: The read is 3 residues too short to cover the CDR3 end, so that end is filled in from the germline J gene. The chain joins TRBV18 to TRBJ1-2; 10 positions match TRBD1. J gave up 0 bases and V 3 bases, and 7 bases lay outside the gene matches. The CDR3 runs to 17 residues. The germline gives CDR1 KGHSH, CDR2 LQKENI. Here the CDR3 reads CASSPRTGGSANYGYTF. CDR3 DNA, as far as it was read: TGTGCCAGCTCACCTCGGACAGGGGGTAGCGCTAACTATGGC. Full variable domain (missing parts from reference TRBV18 and TRBJ1-2): NAGVMQNPRHLVRRRGQEARLRCSPMKGHSHVYWYRQLPEEGLKFMVYLQKENIIDESGMPKERFSAEFPKEGPSILRIQQVVRGDSAAYFCASSPRTGGSANYGYTFGSGTRLTVV.

To note about this clone: Coverage ceases 3 residues before the CDR3 finishes, and the germline J gene fills in the end. The chain combines TRBV10-3 with TRBJ1-2, with TRBD1 matching 8 bases. V shed 10 bases, J shed 3 bases, and the junction held 4 bases outside the gene matches. There are 12 residues in the CDR3. Germline V gene lookup returns CDR1 ENHRY and CDR2 SYGVKD. The CDR3 protein is CATVQGDYGYTF. The sequenced CDR3 bases are TGTGCCACCGTACAGGGGGACTATGGC.